The present TCR beta chain was sequenced within a study of blood T cell repertoires in COVID-19. Generated by immunoSEQ multiplex PCR, the TCRdb table keeps only in-frame clones and is missing some. The sample has approximately 130,000 clones; around 77% are singletons. The CDR3 consists of 14 residues. Germline CDR1 and CDR2: MDHEN and SYDVKM. With 3 bases clipped from V and 7 bases from J, the junction kept 7 bases outside the gene matches. The sequence derives from a human donor in a cohort sampled during active COVID-19. V usage is TRBV28 and J usage is TRBJ2-7; 9 nucleotides agree with TRBD2. The sequenced sample was peripheral blood. The CDR3 protein is CASSFVAGAEEQYF. In nucleotides, the CDR3 is TGTGCCAGCAGTTTTGTAGCGGGAGCTGAAGAGCAGTACTTC.